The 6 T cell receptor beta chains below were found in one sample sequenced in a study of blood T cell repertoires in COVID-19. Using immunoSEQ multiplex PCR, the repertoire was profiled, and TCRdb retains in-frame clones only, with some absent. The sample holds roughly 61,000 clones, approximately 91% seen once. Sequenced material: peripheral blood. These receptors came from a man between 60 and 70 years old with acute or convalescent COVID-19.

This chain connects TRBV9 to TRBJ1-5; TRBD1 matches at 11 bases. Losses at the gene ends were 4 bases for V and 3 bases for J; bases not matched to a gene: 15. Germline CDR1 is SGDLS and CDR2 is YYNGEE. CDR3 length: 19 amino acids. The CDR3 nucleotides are TGTGCCAGCAGCCCCGGGACAGGGGGTAGTGGGGTCCACAATCAGCCCCAGCATTTT. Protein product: CASSPGTGGSGVHNQPQHF. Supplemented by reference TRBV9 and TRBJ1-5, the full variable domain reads DSGVTQTPKHLITATGQRVTLRCSPRSGDLSVYWYQQSLDQGLQFLIQYYNGEERAKGNILERFSAQQFPDLHSELNLSSLELGDSALYFCASSPGTGGSGVHNQPQHFGDGTRLSIL.

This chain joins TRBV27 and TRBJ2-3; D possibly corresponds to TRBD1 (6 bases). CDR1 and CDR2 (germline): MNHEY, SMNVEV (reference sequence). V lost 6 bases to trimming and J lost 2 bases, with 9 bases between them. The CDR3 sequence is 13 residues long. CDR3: CASRTGTTDTQYF. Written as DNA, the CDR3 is TGTGCCAGCAGGACAGGAACCACAGATACGCAGTATTTT.

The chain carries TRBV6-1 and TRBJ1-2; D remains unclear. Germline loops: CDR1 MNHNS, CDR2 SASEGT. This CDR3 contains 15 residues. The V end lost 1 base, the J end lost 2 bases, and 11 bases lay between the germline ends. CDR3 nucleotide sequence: TGTGCCAGCAGTGAAGGTACGACCGGGAACTATGGCTACACCTTC. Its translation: CASSEGTTGNYGYTF.

CDR3 nucleotides: TGTGCCAGCAGCGATCCCCCCGGGACACAGCAGTTCTTC. Translated: CASSDPPGTQQFF. The chain carries TRBV11-1 and TRBJ2-1; D is possibly TRBD1 (6 bases). V was clipped by 5 bases and J by 11 bases, with 16 bases between them. The CDR3 loop spans 13 amino acids. Per germline, CDR1 SGHAT and CDR2 FQDESV (reference sequence).

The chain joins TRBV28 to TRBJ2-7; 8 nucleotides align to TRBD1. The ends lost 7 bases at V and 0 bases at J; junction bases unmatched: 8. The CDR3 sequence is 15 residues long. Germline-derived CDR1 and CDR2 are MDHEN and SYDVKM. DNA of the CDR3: TGTGCCAGCACCCTCCCCACAGGGGGCTCCTACGAGCAGTACTTC. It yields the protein CASTLPTGGSYEQYF.

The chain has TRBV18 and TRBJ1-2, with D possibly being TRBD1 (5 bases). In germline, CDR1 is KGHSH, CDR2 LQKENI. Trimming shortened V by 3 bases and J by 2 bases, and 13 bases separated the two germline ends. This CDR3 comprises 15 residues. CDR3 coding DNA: TGTGCCAGCTCACCGACAGCGAAATTAAACTATGGCTACACCTTC. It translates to CASSPTAKLNYGYTF.